These 28 T cell receptor beta chains were sequenced from one sample in a study of blood T cell repertoires in COVID-19. TCRdb's copy holds only in-frame clones and misses some; the assay was immunoSEQ multiplex PCR. The sample has more than 300,000 clones, around nine tenths seen once; the top ten hold 3.9%. Specimen: PBMCs or T cells enriched from blood (not recorded which). Receptors originate from a woman in her 30s who had been exposed to COVID-19.

The rearrangement links TRBV7-6 to TRBJ1-5; tentative D call: TRBD1 (6 bases). The V end was cut by 0 bases, the J end by 2 bases, with 11 bases between. Per the germline V gene, CDR1 is SGHVS and CDR2 is FNYEAQ. CDR3 length: 16 amino acids. CDR3 sequence (DNA): TGTGCCAGCAGCTTAGCTCCCAGGGGCCGCAATCAGCCCCAGCATTTT. It encodes CASSLAPRGRNQPQHF. The variable domain in full, with the rest retrieved from reference TRBV7-6 and TRBJ1-5, is GAGVSQSPRYKVTKRGQDVALRCDPISGHVSLYWYRQALGQGPEFLTYFNYEAQQDKSGLPNDRFSAERPEGSISTLTIQRTEQRDSAMYRCASSLAPRGRNQPQHFGDGTRLSIL.

The chain couples TRBV10-3 to TRBJ1-4, with D tentatively TRBD1 (6 bases). V lost 10 bases and J lost 5, with 20 bases in between. The CDR3 length is 15 residues. Germline CDR1 and CDR2: ENHRY and SYGVKD. CDR3: CATQLRGNVNEKLFF. CDR3 nucleotides: TGTGCCACGCAGCTCAGGGGTAACGTAAATGAAAAACTGTTTTTT.

The chain links TRBV4-3 to TRBJ1-6, with a possible D match to TRBD1 (6 bases). Germline V gives CDR1 LGHNA, CDR2 YSLEER. V was trimmed by 1 base and J by 5 bases, leaving 15 bases between them. The CDR3 runs 17 residues. The CDR3 is CASSQVLWDIDNSPLHF. For the CDR3, the DNA is TGCGCCAGCAGCCAAGTGCTTTGGGACATAGATAATTCACCCCTCCACTTT.

The chain employs TRBV27 and TRBJ1-1; 7 bases agree with TRBD1. V was clipped by 5 bases and J by 0 bases; unmatched bases: 3. Looked up from germline, CDR1 is MNHEY and CDR2 is SMNVEV (reference sequence). This CDR3 is 14 amino acids long. CDR3: CASSLRGLNTEAFF. The CDR3 DNA reads TGTGCCAGCAGTCTAAGGGGGCTGAACACTGAAGCTTTCTTT.

The V gene is TRBV6-5, the J gene TRBJ1-4, with D possibly being TRBD1 (5 bases). Germline V gene data show CDR1 as MNHEY and CDR2 as SVGAGI. The CDR3 extends over 15 amino acids. Trimming removed 7 bases at V and 8 bases at J, with 20 bases between. The CDR3 sequence: CASTSWGGVREKLFF. CDR3 coding DNA: TGTGCCAGCACCTCCTGGGGAGGGGTTCGCGAAAAACTGTTTTTT.

Worth noting for this clone: The junction shows a germline mismatch at one end, possibly a read error. The rearrangement links TRBV11-2 to TRBJ1-2; D is perhaps TRBD1 (5 bases). The germline V gene encodes CDR1 SGHAT and CDR2 FQNNGV. The CDR3 contains 15 residues. The CDR3 bases are TGTGCCAGCACCTTAATTGTGGTTACAGGTGATGGCTACACCTTC. It codes for CASTLIVVTGDGYTF.

This chain uses TRBV11-2 with TRBJ1-1; 7 positions match TRBD1. This CDR3 has 13 residues. Germline values: CDR1 SGHAT, CDR2 FQNNGV. The V and J ends lost 4 bases and 4 bases, in that order; junction bases with no gene match: 3. CDR3 loop: CASSSNRGTEAFF. The CDR3 nucleotides read TGTGCCAGCAGCTCAAACAGGGGCACTGAAGCTTTCTTT. The full variable domain, completed using reference TRBV11-2 and TRBJ1-1, is EAGVAQSPRYKIIEKRQSVAFWCNPISGHATLYWYQQILGQGPKLLIQFQNNGVVDDSQLPKDRFSAERLKGVDSTLKIQPAKLEDSAVYLCASSSNRGTEAFFGQGTRLTVV.

V and J are TRBV7-2 and TRBJ1-1; 11 bases line up with TRBD1. The CDR3 extends over 13 amino acids. The germline V gene encodes CDR1 SGHTA and CDR2 FQGNSA. V was clipped by 5 bases and J by 8 bases; unmatched bases: 4. The CDR3 nucleotides read TGTGCCAGCAGCCGGACAGGGGGCTTCGAAGCTTTCTTT. It encodes CASSRTGGFEAFF.

This chain uses TRBV19 with TRBJ2-7; 9 bases fit TRBD2. V was pared by 8 bases and J by 3 bases, with 8 bases of the junction left unmatched. Germline loops: CDR1 LNHDA, CDR2 SQIVND (reference sequence). This CDR3 has 14 amino acids. In nucleotides, the CDR3 is TGTGCCAGTGCCCTCGGAGCGGGGGGCTACGAGCAGTACTTC. As protein: CASALGAGGYEQYF.

This clone showed up just once. For the CDR3, the DNA is TGTGCCAGCAGACGACAGGGAATTAATCAGCCCCAGCATTTT. It codes for CASRRQGINQPQHF. This sequence joins TRBV5-6 and TRBJ1-5; TRBD1 matches at 7 bases. The CDR3 has 14 amino acids. J lost 4 bases, V lost 5 bases, and 6 bases had no gene match. From germline, CDR1 is SGHDT and CDR2 YYEEEE.

V is TRBV30 and J is TRBJ2-5; tentative D call: TRBD1 (6 bases). V dropped 2 bases and J dropped 5 bases, with 12 bases sitting between them. The germline V gene has CDR1 GTSNPN and CDR2 SVGIG (reference sequence). The CDR3 contains 13 residues. The CDR3 sequence is CAWSLWGRETQYF. The CDR3 nucleotides are TGTGCCTGGAGTTTGTGGGGGCGGGAGACCCAGTACTTC.

The chain is built from TRBV3-1 (or the pseudogene TRBV3-2) and TRBJ1-1; 8 positions match TRBD1. The length of the CDR3 is 14 residues. The germline V gene has CDR1 LGHDT and CDR2 YNNKEL (reference sequence). Trimming removed 10 bases from V and 0 bases from J; junction bases left unmatched: 7. Here the CDR3 reads CATSADRVNTEAFF. The CDR3 region has the DNA TGTGCCACGAGCGCGGACAGGGTGAACACTGAAGCTTTCTTT.

The chain employs TRBV5-1 and TRBJ2-7; possible D gene TRBD2, 5 bases. Germline loops: CDR1 SGHRS, CDR2 YFSETQ. Trimming left V 4 bases short and J 4 bases short, with 12 bases between. This CDR3 spans 13 amino acids. The CDR3 bases are TGCGCCAGCAGCCCGGGGATCGGGTACGAGCAGTACTTC. Translation: CASSPGIGYEQYF.

This rearrangement joins TRBV9 to TRBJ2-5, with 7 bases that match TRBD1. CDR1 and CDR2 from the germline V gene are SGDLS and YYNGEE. The length of the CDR3 is 16 residues. Trimming at V came to 2 bases and at J to 1 base, leaving 8 bases not matched to a gene. The CDR3 spells CASSVGTASSQETQYF. The CDR3 DNA is TGTGCCAGCAGCGTTGGGACAGCAAGCTCCCAAGAGACCCAGTACTTC.

This chain connects TRBV19 to TRBJ2-3; weak D call: TRBD1 (6 bases). This CDR3 is built from 14 residues. The germline V gene has CDR1 LNHDA and CDR2 SQIVND (reference sequence). V was shortened by 3 bases and J by 4 bases, with 11 bases between the two germline ends. The CDR3 nucleotides are TGTGCCAGTAGTATCGTGGGGGCCGCAGATACGCAGTATTTT. Its protein product is CASSIVGAADTQYF.

The chain carries TRBV15 and TRBJ1-6, with TRBD1 matching over 9 bases. CDR3 size: 13 residues. Germline loops: CDR1 LNHNV, CDR2 YYDKDF (reference sequence). Trimming at V came to 9 bases and at J to 9 bases, leaving 6 bases not matched to a gene. The CDR3 region has the DNA TGTGCCACAGAGGGACAGGGTGGTTCACCCCTCCACTTT. Its protein product is CATEGQGGSPLHF.

Here the CDR3 reads CASSPTPGERYGYTF. Here the CDR3 DNA reads TGTGCCAGCAGCCCGACCCCCGGGGAAAGGTATGGCTACACCTTC. V gene TRBV4-2 combines with J gene TRBJ1-2; D call uncertain. The CDR3 spans 15 residues. CDR1 is LGHNA and CDR2 is YNFKEQ in the germline V gene. Trimming removed 4 bases from V and 5 bases from J, with 17 bases in between.

The chain uses TRBV24-1 and TRBJ2-3, with 9 bases identical to TRBD1. Trimming at V came to 0 bases and at J to 0 bases, leaving 3 bases not matched to a gene. Germline CDR1 and CDR2: KGHDR and SFDVKD. There are 17 residues in the CDR3. CDR3 amino acids: CATSDLDRGASTDTQYF. The CDR3, as DNA: TGTGCCACCAGTGATTTGGACAGGGGGGCTAGCACAGATACGCAGTATTTT.

The CDR3 loop is CASSLIGGANEQFF. The CDR3 nucleotides read TGTGCCAGCAGCTTGATTGGGGGGGCCAATGAGCAGTTCTTC. The chain links TRBV5-6 to TRBJ2-1; D may be TRBD2 (7 bases). Germline V gene data show CDR1 as SGHDT and CDR2 as YYEEEE. V was cut by 1 base and J by 6 bases, with 11 bases left in between. The CDR3 runs 14 residues.

The chain links TRBV19 to TRBJ2-5; D call uncertain. CDR1 and CDR2 (germline): LNHDA, SQIVND (reference sequence). The CDR3 length is 13 residues. V was shortened by 5 bases and J by 9 bases, with 16 bases between the two germline ends. Here the CDR3 DNA reads TGTGCCAGTAGTCCCCGACGGAAACGGGCCCAGTACTTC. Residues: CASSPRRKRAQYF.

The chain employs TRBV7-3 and TRBJ2-2; 7 bases fit TRBD2. V lost 2 bases, J lost 2 bases, and 2 bases stayed unmatched. From germline, CDR1 is SGHTA and CDR2 FQGTGA. The length of the CDR3 is 15 residues. As DNA, the CDR3 is TGTGCCAGCAGCTTAGGCGGGGGAAACACCGGGGAGCTGTTTTTT. This gives the protein CASSLGGGNTGELFF.

The chain combines TRBV27 with TRBJ1-2; 8 nucleotides align to TRBD1. Germline CDR1 and CDR2: MNHEY and SMNVEV (reference sequence). V dropped 4 bases and J dropped 4; count of bases not matched to a gene: 5. CDR3 length: 14 amino acids. For the CDR3, the DNA is TGTGCCAGCAGTTATTCAGGGGGCGGCTATGGCTACACCTTC. This translates into CASSYSGGGYGYTF.

CDR3 coding DNA: TGTGCCAGCAGTTTATACGTCGGGTATGGCTACACCTTC. Encoded protein: CASSLYVGYGYTF. This rearrangement joins TRBV27 to TRBJ1-2; D unresolved. Germline lookup yields CDR1 MNHEY and CDR2 SMNVEV (reference sequence). V was cut by 1 base and J by 5 bases, with 8 bases left in between. The CDR3 spans 13 residues.

The chain links TRBV4-1 to TRBJ1-1; 9 bases are a match to TRBD1. J gave up 11 bases and V 5 bases, and 18 bases lay outside the gene matches. The CDR3 spans 16 residues. Germline V CDR1 and CDR2: MGHRA, YSYEKL. The CDR3 DNA follows: TGCGCCAGCAGCATTCTACAACCAACAGGGGGCGTAGGGGCTTTCTTT. Protein: CASSILQPTGGVGAFF.

The chain recombines TRBV19 with TRBJ2-2; no firm D call. V was shortened by 3 bases and J by 6 bases, with 8 bases between the two germline ends. From germline, CDR1 is LNHDA and CDR2 SQIVND (reference sequence). The length of the CDR3 is 13 residues. The CDR3 loop reads CASSIRWPGELFF. The CDR3 region has the DNA TGTGCCAGTAGTATTCGATGGCCCGGGGAGCTGTTTTTT.

Only a few counts were recorded for this clone. Other nucleotide sequences from this sample produce the same CDR3. The chain employs TRBV12-3 or TRBV12-4 and TRBJ1-2, with D possibly matching TRBD1 (6 bases). The CDR3 sequence is 13 residues long. Trimming removed 3 bases from V and 6 bases from J, with 11 bases in between. DNA for the CDR3: TGTGCCAGCAGTTTCCGCGGGGGCGATGGCTACACCTTC. Encoded protein: CASSFRGGDGYTF.

This clone appeared a single time. J is TRBJ1-2 and V is TRBV5-1; weak D call: TRBD1 (6 bases). The CDR3 extends over 16 amino acids. Trimming removed 1 base from V and 4 bases from J, with 17 bases in between. The germline V gene encodes CDR1 SGHRS and CDR2 YFSETQ. This CDR3 is CASSLPTGSGGYGYTF. The CDR3 DNA follows: TGCGCCAGCAGCTTGCCTACAGGGAGTGGAGGCTATGGCTACACCTTC.

This chain connects TRBV6-2 or TRBV6-3 to TRBJ1-1; 7 nucleotides match TRBD1. V shed 6 bases, J shed 1 base, and the junction held 8 bases outside the gene matches. Germline assignment: CDR1 MNHEY and CDR2 SVGEGT. The CDR3 sequence is 15 residues long. CDR3 sequence (DNA): TGTGCCAGCAGCGGGAACAGGGGAACGAACACTGAAGCTTTCTTT. Its protein product is CASSGNRGTNTEAFF.